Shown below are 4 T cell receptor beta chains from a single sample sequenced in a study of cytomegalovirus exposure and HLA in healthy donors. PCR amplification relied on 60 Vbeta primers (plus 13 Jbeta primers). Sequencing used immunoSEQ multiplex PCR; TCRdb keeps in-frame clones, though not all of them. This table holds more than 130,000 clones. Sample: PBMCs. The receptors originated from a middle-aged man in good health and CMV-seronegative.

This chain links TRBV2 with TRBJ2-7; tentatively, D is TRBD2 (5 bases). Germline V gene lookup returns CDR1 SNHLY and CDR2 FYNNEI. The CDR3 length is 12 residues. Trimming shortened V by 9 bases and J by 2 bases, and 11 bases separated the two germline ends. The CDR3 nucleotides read TGTGCCAGTCATCGGGGTCCCTACGAGCAGTACTTC. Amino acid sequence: CASHRGPYEQYF.

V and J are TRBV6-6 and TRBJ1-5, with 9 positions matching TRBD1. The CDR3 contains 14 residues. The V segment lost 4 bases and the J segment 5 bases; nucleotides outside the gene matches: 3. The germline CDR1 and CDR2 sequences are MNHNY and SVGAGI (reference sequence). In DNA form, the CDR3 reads TGTGCCAGCAGTTCCGGGACAGGGCATCAGCCCCAGCATTTT. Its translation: CASSSGTGHQPQHF.

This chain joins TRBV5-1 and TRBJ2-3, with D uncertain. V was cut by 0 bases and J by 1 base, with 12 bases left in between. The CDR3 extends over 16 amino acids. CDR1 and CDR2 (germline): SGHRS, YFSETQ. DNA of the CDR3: TGCGCCAGCAGCTTGGCCCGTCCGTTTCGCACAGATACGCAGTATTTT. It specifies CASSLARPFRTDTQYF.

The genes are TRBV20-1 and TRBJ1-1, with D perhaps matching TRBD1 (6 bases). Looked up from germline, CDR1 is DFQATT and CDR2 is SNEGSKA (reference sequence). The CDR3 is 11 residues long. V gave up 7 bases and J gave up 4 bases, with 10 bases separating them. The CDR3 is CSERGGTEAFF. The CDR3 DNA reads TGCAGTGAGAGGGGGGGCACTGAAGCTTTCTTT.